The 27 T cell receptor beta chains below come from one sample, sequenced in a study of a mutant IDH1 vaccine in newly diagnosed glioma. Regarding time point: week 47, end of study. Alongside topical imiquimod, each dose of vaccine comprised 300 ug of mutant IDH1 20-mer peptide. The protocol was immunoSEQ multiplex PCR, while the TCRdb copy is restricted to in-frame clones and leaves out a portion. The repertoire has roughly 25,000 clones, roughly 87% of them found once; the top ten carry 3% to 4%. These receptors lack a known antigen. Here the sequenced sample was PBMCs, taken from a glioma patient whose treatment included an IDH1 peptide vaccine. All receptors derive from a man aged 35 to 55 with glioma. Some clones in this sample may be carry-over from other donors' samples.

The V call is TRBV5-1, the J call TRBJ2-1; 9 bases agree with TRBD1. The J segment lost 7 bases and the V segment lost 2 bases, leaving 7 bases of the junction unmatched. From germline, CDR1 is SGHRS and CDR2 YFSETQ. CDR3 length: 15 amino acids. The CDR3 DNA sequence: TGCGCCAGCAGCTTCGGGGACAGGGTTCTAAATGAGCAGTTCTTC. Its protein product is CASSFGDRVLNEQFF.

This chain connects TRBV7-8 to TRBJ1-2, with 11 bases identical to TRBD1. Per germline, CDR1 SGHVS and CDR2 FQNEAQ. V lost 5 bases and J lost 4; bases outside the gene matches: 6. This CDR3 spans 15 amino acids. The CDR3 DNA is TGTGCCAGCAGCATTGGACAGGGGGCGGCCTATGGCTACACCTTC. Protein: CASSIGQGAAYGYTF. Complete variable domain (other parts from reference TRBV7-8 and TRBJ1-2): GAGVSQSPRYKVAKRGQDVALRCDPISGHVSLFWYQQALGQGPEFLTYFQNEAQLDKSGLPSDRFFAERPEGSVSTLKIQRTQQEDSAVYLCASSIGQGAAYGYTFGSGTRLTVV.

This chain connects TRBV5-1 to TRBJ1-1; TRBD1 is a possible D gene (5 bases). Germline V CDR1 and CDR2: SGHRS, YFSETQ. V lost 0 bases, J lost 11 bases, and 20 bases lay in between. The CDR3 is 15 amino acids. The CDR3 DNA sequence: TGCGCCAGCAGCTTGGACATGGTGGGACGAGGAGGGGCTTTCTTT. It yields the protein CASSLDMVGRGGAFF.

The J gene is TRBJ1-1, the V gene TRBV6-6; TRBD1 matches 8 bases. This CDR3 has 14 residues. Per the germline V gene, CDR1 is MNHNY and CDR2 is SVGAGI (reference sequence). The V and J ends lost 5 bases and 1 base, in that order; junction bases with no gene match: 3. DNA for the CDR3: TGTGCCAGCAGTCACAGGGGGAGGAACACTGAAGCTTTCTTT. Translation: CASSHRGRNTEAFF.

The rearrangement joins TRBV6-6 to TRBJ1-1, with a weak D call TRBD1 (5 bases). In germline, CDR1 is MNHNY, CDR2 SVGAGI (reference sequence). The CDR3 length is 14 residues. V shed 6 bases and J shed 7 bases, with 18 bases lying between them. The chain's CDR3 is CASSRGEDGREAFF. CDR3 bases: TGTGCCAGCAGCCGGGGGGAGGACGGCCGTGAAGCTTTCTTT.

This sequence joins TRBV5-4 and TRBJ2-7; 8 bases fit TRBD1. Germline V gene lookup returns CDR1 SGHNT and CDR2 YYREEE (reference sequence). V shed 3 bases and J 2 bases; nucleotides not matched to a gene: 4. The CDR3 has 14 residues. CDR3 protein: CASSSGTGAYEQYF. The CDR3 nucleotides are TGTGCCAGCAGCTCCGGGACAGGCGCCTACGAGCAGTACTTC.

The chain combines TRBV5-1 with TRBJ2-6, with D uncertain. Per germline, CDR1 SGHRS and CDR2 YFSETQ. The V gene lost 1 base and the J gene lost 0 bases, with 5 bases spanning the gap. The CDR3 has 15 amino acids. The CDR3, as DNA: TGCGCCAGCAGCTTGACGGGCTCTGGGGCCAACGTCCTGACTTTC. It translates to CASSLTGSGANVLTF.

The chain carries TRBV2 and TRBJ1-4; 7 bases map to TRBD1. The V segment lost 5 bases and the J segment 4 bases; nucleotides outside the gene matches: 4. CDR1 is SNHLY, CDR2 FYNNEI, per germline. The CDR3 totals 14 residues. The CDR3 nucleotides are TGTGCCAGCAGTACCGGGACAGATAATGAAAAACTGTTTTTT. This codes for CASSTGTDNEKLFF.

This chain links TRBV4-1 with TRBJ2-5; maybe TRBD2 (6 bases). Trimming stripped 0 bases from V and 5 bases from J, with 10 bases between. CDR1 is MGHRA, CDR2 YSYEKL, per germline. The CDR3 is made up of 14 amino acids. CDR3 amino acids: CASSQDPRGETQYF. The CDR3 DNA sequence: TGCGCCAGCAGCCAAGACCCCCGGGGGGAGACCCAGTACTTC.

The V call is TRBV5-1, the J call TRBJ2-5; TRBD2 might be the D (5 bases). The CDR3 is made up of 15 amino acids. Germline CDR1 SGHRS, CDR2 YFSETQ. The V end was cut by 0 bases, the J end by 4 bases, with 13 bases between. The CDR3 region is CASSLGTSNVETQYF. The CDR3 bases are TGCGCCAGCAGCTTGGGCACTAGTAACGTAGAGACCCAGTACTTC.

Here the CDR3 DNA reads TGCGCCAGCAGCTTGGCGACTAGCGGGGGGACAACCCAGTACTTC. Amino acid sequence: CASSLATSGGTTQYF. The V gene is TRBV5-1, the J gene TRBJ2-5; 13 bases match TRBD2. Per the germline V gene, CDR1 is SGHRS and CDR2 is YFSETQ. J gave up 8 bases and V 0 bases, and 4 bases lay outside the gene matches. The CDR3 length is 15 residues.

The chain's CDR3 is CASSLMQGDQPQHF. CDR3 nucleotides: TGCGCCAGCAGCTTGATGCAGGGAGATCAGCCCCAGCATTTT. The genes are TRBV5-1 and TRBJ1-5, with D maybe TRBD1 (5 bases). CDR3 length: 14 residues. Germline V lookup: CDR1 SGHRS, CDR2 YFSETQ. Deletions cut 1 base from V and 5 bases from J, with 10 bases between.

The CDR3 loop reads CASSSDSLEQYF. CDR3 nucleotide sequence: TGTGCCAGCAGCTCGGACAGTTTGGAGCAGTACTTC. This rearrangement joins TRBV7-9 to TRBJ2-7; possibly TRBD1 for D (6 bases). CDR1 SEHNR and CDR2 FQNEAQ come from the germline V gene (reference sequence). V shed 4 bases and J shed 7 bases, with 11 bases lying between them. This CDR3 is 12 amino acids long.

The chain recombines TRBV5-1 with TRBJ1-2, with a possible D match to TRBD1 (5 bases). CDR3 size: 16 residues. Germline V gene sequence: CDR1 SGHRS, CDR2 YFSETQ. V was shortened by 0 bases and J by 2 bases, with 14 bases between the two germline ends. The CDR3 spells CASSLGARGGNYGYTF. CDR3 nucleotide sequence: TGCGCCAGCAGCTTGGGAGCTAGGGGAGGAAACTATGGCTACACCTTC.

The chain links TRBV5-6 to TRBJ1-1; D is unresolved. The CDR3 has 14 amino acids. V was cut by 1 base and J by 2 bases, with 9 bases left in between. Germline CDR1 and CDR2: SGHDT and YYEEEE. The CDR3, as DNA: TGTGCCAGCAGCTTGCGGGGATTAAACACTGAAGCTTTCTTT. Amino acids: CASSLRGLNTEAFF. Full variable domain (remainder filled in from reference TRBV5-6 and TRBJ1-1): DAGVTQSPTHLIKTRGQQVTLRCSPKSGHDTVSWYQQALGQGPQFIFQYYEEEERQRGNFPDRFSGHQFPNYSSELNVNALLLGDSALYLCASSLRGLNTEAFFGQGTRLTVV.

This rearrangement joins TRBV5-1 to TRBJ1-4; 8 bases agree with TRBD1. Germline V gives CDR1 SGHRS, CDR2 YFSETQ. Germline trimming cut 0 bases from V and 5 bases from J; bases unmatched to any gene: 6. The CDR3 is made up of 16 amino acids. The CDR3 DNA follows: TGCGCCAGCAGCTTGGAGGTTCAGGGGGCCAATGAAAAACTGTTTTTT. Amino acid sequence: CASSLEVQGANEKLFF.

V and J are TRBV6-4 and TRBJ1-6; 10 nucleotides match TRBD1. J lost 9 bases, V lost 4 bases, and 3 bases had no gene match. CDR1 MRHNA and CDR2 SNTAGT come from the germline V gene. This CDR3 contains 14 residues. The CDR3 DNA follows: TGTGCCAGCAGTGTGGGGACAGGGGCTTCACCCCTCCACTTT. The encoded protein is CASSVGTGASPLHF.

The V and J genes are TRBV19 and TRBJ1-5, with no clear D. Germline V gene lookup returns CDR1 LNHDA and CDR2 SQIVND (reference sequence). V was cut by 5 bases and J by 0 bases, with 17 bases left in between. This CDR3 has 17 amino acids. The CDR3 loop is CASSPRMGTYSNQPQHF. CDR3 sequence (DNA): TGTGCCAGTAGTCCCCGGATGGGAACTTATAGCAATCAGCCCCAGCATTTT.

J is TRBJ2-1 and V is TRBV6-5; 11 positions agree with TRBD1. The trim removed 6 bases at V and 9 bases at J, leaving 1 base unmatched. The CDR3 length is 12 residues. Germline CDR1 and CDR2: MNHEY and SVGAGI. The chain's CDR3 is CASRGTGGEQFF. CDR3 nucleotide sequence: TGTGCCAGCAGAGGGACAGGGGGTGAGCAGTTCTTC.

The chain is built from TRBV10-3 and TRBJ2-7; 7 bases agree with TRBD1. This CDR3 has 13 amino acids. With 6 bases clipped from V and 0 bases from J, the junction kept 2 bases outside the gene matches. Germline assignment: CDR1 ENHRY and CDR2 SYGVKD. The CDR3 DNA sequence: TGTGCCATCAGCAACAGGGGCTCCTACGAGCAGTACTTC. It specifies CAISNRGSYEQYF.

This clone has more than one count but fewer than ten. The J gene is TRBJ1-1, the V gene TRBV29-1; maybe TRBD1 (5 bases). The CDR3 has 14 amino acids. Germline CDR1 reads SQVTM; CDR2 reads ANQGSEA. With 8 bases removed from V and 0 bases from J, the gap between germline ends came to 16 bases. The DNA for the CDR3 is TGCAGCACCGAATATTCACAGGTGAACACTGAAGCTTTCTTT. Protein: CSTEYSQVNTEAFF.

V and J are TRBV7-6 and TRBJ1-3, with a tentative D call TRBD1 (5 bases). The ends were cut back, 7 bases at V and 4 bases at J, with 20 bases in the middle. The CDR3 loop spans 16 amino acids. CDR1 and CDR2 (germline): SGHVS, FNYEAQ. CDR3: CASITYSSGEGNTIYF. CDR3 coding DNA: TGTGCCAGCATCACTTATTCTTCGGGGGAAGGAAACACCATATATTTT.

This chain connects TRBV5-6 to TRBJ2-7, with 7 bases matching TRBD1. CDR1 is SGHDT, CDR2 YYEEEE, per germline. V dropped 3 bases and J dropped 2; count of bases not matched to a gene: 2. This CDR3 region has 13 residues. Written as DNA, the CDR3 is TGTGCCAGCAGCTGGGACAGCGCCTACGAGCAGTACTTC. Translated: CASSWDSAYEQYF. Together with reference TRBV5-6 and TRBJ2-7, the CDR3 gives the full variable domain: DAGVTQSPTHLIKTRGQQVTLRCSPKSGHDTVSWYQQALGQGPQFIFQYYEEEERQRGNFPDRFSGHQFPNYSSELNVNALLLGDSALYLCASSWDSAYEQYFGPGTRLTVT.

V usage is TRBV10-3 and J usage is TRBJ2-7, with D unresolved. The length of the CDR3 is 11 residues. Germline V gene sequence: CDR1 ENHRY, CDR2 SYGVKD. V dropped 3 bases and J dropped 1 base, with 1 base sitting between them. CDR3: CAISDSYEQYF. Here the CDR3 DNA reads TGTGCCATCAGTGATTCCTACGAGCAGTACTTC.

V is TRBV5-6 and J is TRBJ1-1; D unresolved. V was cut by 0 bases and J by 0 bases, with 6 bases left in between. This CDR3 comprises 14 residues. Germline assignment: CDR1 SGHDT and CDR2 YYEEEE. As DNA, the CDR3 is TGTGCCAGCAGCTTGGGATCCCTGAACACTGAAGCTTTCTTT. This codes for CASSLGSLNTEAFF. Drawing the rest from reference TRBV5-6 and TRBJ1-1, the complete variable domain is DAGVTQSPTHLIKTRGQQVTLRCSPKSGHDTVSWYQQALGQGPQFIFQYYEEEERQRGNFPDRFSGHQFPNYSSELNVNALLLGDSALYLCASSLGSLNTEAFFGQGTRLTVV.

This clone was counted once. This chain links TRBV7-8 with TRBJ2-5; TRBD1 matches at 8 bases. This CDR3 is built from 12 residues. The V segment lost 7 bases and the J segment 7 bases; nucleotides outside the gene matches: 5. Germline values: CDR1 SGHVS, CDR2 FQNEAQ. CDR3 nucleotides: TGTGCCAGCACACACAGGGGGGTGACCCAGTACTTC. Translation: CASTHRGVTQYF.

The chain combines TRBV7-8 with TRBJ2-1; D possibly corresponds to TRBD1 (6 bases). The CDR3 consists of 15 residues. The germline V and J ends were trimmed by 7 bases and 8 bases, with 21 bases remaining between them. Germline assignment: CDR1 SGHVS and CDR2 FQNEAQ. The CDR3 reads CASTIITHRVHEQFF. In DNA, the CDR3 is TGTGCCAGCACCATTATTACCCACAGGGTTCATGAGCAGTTCTTC. Full variable domain (outside the CDR3, taken from reference TRBV7-8 and TRBJ2-1): GAGVSQSPRYKVAKRGQDVALRCDPISGHVSLFWYQQALGQGPEFLTYFQNEAQLDKSGLPSDRFFAERPEGSVSTLKIQRTQQEDSAVYLCASTIITHRVHEQFFGPGTRLTVL.